Included here is one T cell receptor (beta chain) sequence, with context. The target antigen is unknown. Primers included in the PCR were 60 Vbeta and 13 Jbeta primers. Assay: immunoSEQ multiplex PCR; the TCRdb copy retains only in-frame clones and omits some. The sample gives about 160,000 clones, roughly 87% of which show up once; 0.75% to 0.95% is in the top ten. The data are from a study of cytomegalovirus exposure and HLA in healthy donors. Study at large: Drawn from HLA-typed donors, approximately 85 million unique TCRs were held in an early data release.

Findings and caveats of the study: Common viral pathogens seemed, in a later analysis, to connect with several of the most significant clusters. Associated with cytomegalovirus, according to the listing, were 150 to 200 TCR beta chains.

Unmatched junction bases numbered 5, after V lost 4 bases and J lost 4 bases. This CDR3 region has 15 residues. CDR1 is MNHNS, CDR2 SASEGT, per germline. Sequenced material: PBMCs. The chain joins TRBV6-1 to TRBJ2-1, with 9 bases aligning to TRBD1. This receptor was taken from a young woman in good health and CMV-seronegative. The CDR3 DNA follows: TGTGCCAGCAGTGGGTCGGACAGGGGTTACAATGAGCAGTTCTTC. Translation gives CASSGSDRGYNEQFF.